The present T cell receptor beta chain was sequenced within a study of blood T cell repertoires in COVID-19. Study-level information: Collection of acute and convalescent COVID-19 samples took place in the United States, Italy and Spain. Sample material is recorded as cDNA or gDNA derived from T cells, B-cell-depleted T cells, or PBMCs.

Trimming cost V 6 bases and J 4 bases; bases outside gene matches: 10. CDR3 length equals 15 residues. In germline, CDR1 is SGHDN, CDR2 FVKESK. Profiling relied on immunoSEQ multiplex PCR, and the TCRdb table lists in-frame clones only, not all of them. The top ten hold almost 4% of the sample, which has about 54,000 clones, more than 90% seen once. Sequenced input: peripheral blood. V is TRBV14 and J is TRBJ1-2, with 8 bases lining up with TRBD1. This TCR came from a man aged 45-65 years with acute or convalescent COVID-19. This CDR3 reads CASSTDRGKAYGYTF. Written as DNA, the CDR3 is TGTGCCAGCAGTACAGACAGGGGAAAGGCCTATGGCTACACCTTC.